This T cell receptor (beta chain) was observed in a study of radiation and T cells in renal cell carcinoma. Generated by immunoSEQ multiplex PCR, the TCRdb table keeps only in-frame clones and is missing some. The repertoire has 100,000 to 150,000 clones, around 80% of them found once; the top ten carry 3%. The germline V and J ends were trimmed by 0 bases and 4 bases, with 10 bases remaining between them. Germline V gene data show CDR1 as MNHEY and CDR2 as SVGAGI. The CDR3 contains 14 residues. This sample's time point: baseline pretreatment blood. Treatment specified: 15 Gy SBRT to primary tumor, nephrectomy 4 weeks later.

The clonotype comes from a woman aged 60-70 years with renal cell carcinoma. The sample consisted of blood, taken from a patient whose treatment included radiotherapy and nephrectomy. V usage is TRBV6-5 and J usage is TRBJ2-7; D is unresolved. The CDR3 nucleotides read TGTGCCAGCAGTTACTCGAACAGCAGGTACGAGCAGTACTTC. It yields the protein CASSYSNSRYEQYF.